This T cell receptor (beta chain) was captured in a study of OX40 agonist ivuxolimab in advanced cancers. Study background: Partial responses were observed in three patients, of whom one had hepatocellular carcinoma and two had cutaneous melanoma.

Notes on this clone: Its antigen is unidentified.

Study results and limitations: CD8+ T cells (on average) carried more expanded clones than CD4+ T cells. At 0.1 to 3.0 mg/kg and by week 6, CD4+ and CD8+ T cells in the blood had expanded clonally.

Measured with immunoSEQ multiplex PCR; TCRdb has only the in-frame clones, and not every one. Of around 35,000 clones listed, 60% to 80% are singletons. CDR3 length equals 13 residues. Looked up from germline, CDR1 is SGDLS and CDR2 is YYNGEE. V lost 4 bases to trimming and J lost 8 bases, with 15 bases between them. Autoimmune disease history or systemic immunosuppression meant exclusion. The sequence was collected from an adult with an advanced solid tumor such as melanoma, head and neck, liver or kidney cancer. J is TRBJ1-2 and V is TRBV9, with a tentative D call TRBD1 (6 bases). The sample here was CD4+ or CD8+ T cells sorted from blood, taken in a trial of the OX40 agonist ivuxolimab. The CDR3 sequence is CASSQGQRGGYTF. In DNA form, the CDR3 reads TGTGCCAGCAGCCAGGGACAAAGGGGCGGCTACACCTTC.